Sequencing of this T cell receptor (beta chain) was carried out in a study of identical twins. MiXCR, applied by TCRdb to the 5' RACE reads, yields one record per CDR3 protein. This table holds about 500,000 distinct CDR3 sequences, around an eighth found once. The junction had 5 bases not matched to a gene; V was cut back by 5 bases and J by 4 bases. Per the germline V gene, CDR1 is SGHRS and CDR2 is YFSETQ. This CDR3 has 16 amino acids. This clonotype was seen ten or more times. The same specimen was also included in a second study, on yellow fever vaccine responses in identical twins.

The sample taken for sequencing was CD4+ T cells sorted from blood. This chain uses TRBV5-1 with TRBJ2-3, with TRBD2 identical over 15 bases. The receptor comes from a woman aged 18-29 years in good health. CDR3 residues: CASRSGTSGRSDTQYF. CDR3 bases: TGCGCCAGCAGGTCTGGGACTAGCGGGAGGTCAGATACGCAGTATTTT.